Included here is one T cell receptor (beta chain) sequence, with context. What it binds is not known. This sample was taken from a study of cytomegalovirus exposure and HLA in healthy donors. Notes on the study in general: Earlier findings revealed that most TCR beta V segments proved productive either about 90% or about 30% of the time. In most subjects, TCR beta sequences reportedly gave accurate predictions of HLA-A and HLA-B alleles. In vitro work confirmed that a few CMV-associated chains recognize CMV antigens.

The CDR3 extends over 13 amino acids. V was shortened by 4 bases and J by 6 bases, with 11 bases between the two germline ends. CDR1 and CDR2 from the germline V gene are LGHNT and FRNRAP. The PCR had 60 Vbeta and 13 Jbeta primers. The table came from immunoSEQ multiplex PCR; TCRdb's copy has only in-frame clones and leaves some out. The sample shows around 160,000 clones, 65% to 90% of them seen only once. V gene TRBV12-5 combines with J gene TRBJ2-3, with a tentative D call TRBD1 (6 bases). Material for sequencing was PBMCs. The receptor's source is a human donor in good health. The CDR3 DNA sequence: TGTGCTAGTGGTTCCCCAGGGGACGATACGCAGTATTTT. Its translation is CASGSPGDDTQYF.